These 20 T cell receptor beta chains were sequenced from one sample in a study of T-cell reconstitution after alpha-beta-depleted transplantation in children. For TCRbeta, the library was prepared with unique molecular identifiers. TCRdb analysed the PCR reads with MiXCR anew, one entry per CDR3 protein. The data contain over 200,000 distinct CDR3 sequences, roughly 9% of them seen just once; the ten biggest clones take up around 6%. This specimen consisted of PBMCs from the stem cell graft donor, obtained from the stem cell graft. All receptors derive from a human donor who donated a stem cell graft to a child with acute lymphoblastic leukemia.

This clonotype was seen at least ten times. CDR3: CAIRPTGNSGNTIYF. In DNA, the CDR3 is TGTGCCATCAGGCCGACAGGAAACTCTGGAAACACCATATATTTT. The chain is built from TRBV10-3 and TRBJ1-3, with D maybe TRBD1 (6 bases). The CDR3 is 15 amino acids. The V gene lost 6 bases and the J gene lost 0 bases, with 12 bases spanning the gap. Germline V gene sequence: CDR1 ENHRY, CDR2 SYGVKD.

There are a few counts of this clonotype. The chain couples TRBV27 to TRBJ2-3; 9 bases map to TRBD2. With 4 bases clipped from V and 11 bases from J, the junction kept 10 bases outside the gene matches. Germline V CDR1 and CDR2: MNHEY, SMNVEV (reference sequence). The CDR3 covers 14 residues. CDR3: CASSYETSGRGQYF. Here the CDR3 DNA reads TGTGCCAGCAGTTACGAGACTAGCGGCCGGGGGCAGTATTTT.

The chain recombines TRBV6-2 or TRBV6-3 with TRBJ2-5; TRBD2 matches at 8 bases. V was clipped by 8 bases and J by 1 base; unmatched bases: 6. The CDR3 has 14 amino acids. Germline V lookup: CDR1 MNHEY, CDR2 SVGEGT. The CDR3 spells CASGRGGPQETQYF. The DNA for the CDR3 is TGTGCCAGCGGACGGGGGGGGCCCCAAGAGACCCAGTACTTC.

This clonotype showed up just a few times. The genes are TRBV20-1 and TRBJ2-7; TRBD1 might be the D (5 bases). The germline V and J ends were trimmed by 6 bases and 2 bases, with 14 bases remaining between them. In germline, CDR1 is DFQATT, CDR2 SNEGSKA (reference sequence). The CDR3 length is 13 residues. The CDR3 spells CSAQGAGTYEQYF. The CDR3 nucleotides read TGCAGTGCCCAAGGCGCAGGGACCTACGAGCAGTACTTC.

This clonotype was seen at least ten times. The chain combines TRBV11-2 with TRBJ2-7; D not resolved. V shed 5 bases and J shed 2 bases, with 7 bases lying between them. The CDR3 consists of 12 residues. CDR1 and CDR2 from the germline V gene are SGHAT and FQNNGV. In DNA, the CDR3 is TGTGCCAGCAGCATTAGACCCTACGAGCAGTACTTC. Amino acid sequence: CASSIRPYEQYF.

The chain has TRBV15 and TRBJ1-2, with 8 bases fitting TRBD1. CDR3 length: 15 residues. V shed 5 bases and J 2 bases; nucleotides not matched to a gene: 7. Germline V CDR1 and CDR2: LNHNV, YYDKDF (reference sequence). The CDR3 region has the DNA TGTGCCACCAGCGATGGGACAGGCTCGAACTATGGCTACACCTTC. It translates to CATSDGTGSNYGYTF.

The chain recombines TRBV5-1 with TRBJ1-2; 11 bases fit TRBD1. The junction had 2 bases not matched to a gene; V was cut back by 4 bases and J by 3 bases. Germline V gives CDR1 SGHRS, CDR2 YFSETQ. The CDR3 has 14 amino acids. CDR3 DNA: TGCGCCAGCAGCGGGGACAGGGGGTACTATGGCTACACCTTC. Encoded protein: CASSGDRGYYGYTF.

This sequence joins TRBV7-9 and TRBJ2-7, with D possibly being TRBD1 (5 bases). Germline-derived CDR1 and CDR2 are SEHNR and FQNEAQ (reference sequence). This CDR3 comprises 15 residues. The germline V and J ends were trimmed by 1 base and 3 bases, with 13 bases remaining between them. The CDR3 sequence is CASSLGRGPIYEQYF. In DNA, the CDR3 is TGTGCCAGCAGCTTAGGTAGGGGTCCTATCTACGAGCAGTACTTC.

This clonotype was recorded at least ten times. CDR3 nucleotides: TGTGCCAGCAGTTACCCGACAGGGGGCGGAGGGGAGACCCAGTACTTC. Amino acids: CASSYPTGGGGETQYF. The gene calls are TRBV6-5 and TRBJ2-5, with 10 bases aligning to TRBD1. Trimming took 2 bases from V and 5 from J; bases not matched to a gene: 8. This CDR3 contains 16 residues. The V gene's germline CDR1 is MNHEY and CDR2 SVGAGI.

This clonotype was counted ten times or more. The genes are TRBV6-2 or TRBV6-3 and TRBJ2-1; 8 nucleotides align to TRBD2. Germline CDR1 is MNHEY and CDR2 is SVGEGT. The CDR3 length is 15 residues. V lost 6 bases and J lost 8; bases outside the gene matches: 12. CDR3 amino acids: CASSYRVFGRDEQFF. In DNA, the CDR3 is TGTGCCAGCAGCTATCGGGTCTTCGGGAGGGATGAGCAGTTCTTC.

The chain joins TRBV11-2 to TRBJ1-6; 7 bases are shared with TRBD1. The CDR3 runs to 13 residues. Per germline, CDR1 SGHAT and CDR2 FQNNGV. Unmatched junction bases numbered 2, after V lost 5 bases and J lost 7 bases. The CDR3 reads CASSQDRNSPLHF. CDR3 in DNA: TGTGCCAGCAGCCAGGACAGGAATTCACCCCTCCACTTT.

This clonotype has just a few counts. This chain joins TRBV6-1 and TRBJ2-2; TRBD1 matches 9 bases. The CDR3 has 19 amino acids. CDR1 is MNHNS, CDR2 SASEGT, per germline. The ends lost 5 bases at V and 5 bases at J; junction bases unmatched: 18. The CDR3 bases are TGTGCCAGCAGTACCCAGGGACAGGGTTGGGGGATTATTACCGGGGAGCTGTTTTTT. This gives the protein CASSTQGQGWGIITGELFF.

The V call is TRBV7-9, the J call TRBJ2-2, with D possibly being TRBD1 (6 bases). CDR3 length: 15 residues. Per germline, CDR1 SEHNR and CDR2 FQNEAQ (reference sequence). V lost 1 base and J 6 bases, leaving 12 bases between the germline ends. In DNA form, the CDR3 reads TGTGCCAGCAGCTTAGAAGGGGGAATAGCCGGGGAGCTGTTTTTT. This sequence encodes CASSLEGGIAGELFF. Combining the CDR3 with reference TRBV7-9 and TRBJ2-2 gives the whole variable domain DTGVSQNPRHKITKRGQNVTFRCDPISEHNRLYWYRQTLGQGPEFLTYFQNEAQLEKSRLLSDRFSAERPKGSFSTLEIQRTEQGDSAMYLCASSLEGGIAGELFFGEGSRLTVL.

The chain employs TRBV5-1 and TRBJ2-7, with D possibly being TRBD1 (6 bases). CDR3 length: 17 residues. Germline CDR1 is SGHRS and CDR2 is YFSETQ. V was clipped by 0 bases and J by 3 bases, with 19 bases between them. The CDR3 DNA sequence: TGCGCCAGCAGCTTGGTATCCGCTAGAGGCAGGGGCTACGAGCAGTACTTC. Its translation: CASSLVSARGRGYEQYF. Complete variable domain (other parts from reference TRBV5-1 and TRBJ2-7): KAGVTQTPRYLIKTRGQQVTLSCSPISGHRSVSWYQQTPGQGLQFLFEYFSETQRNKGNFPGRFSGRQFSNSRSEMNVSTLELGDSALYLCASSLVSARGRGYEQYFGPGTRLTVT.

The chain employs TRBV6-8 and TRBJ2-1; D could derive from TRBD1 or TRBD2 (5 bases each). The CDR3 spans 16 residues. Germline V gene data show CDR1 as MNHGY and CDR2 as SAAAGT. V was cut by 1 base and J by 4 bases, with 14 bases left in between. CDR3 sequence reads: CASSYYSGGRYNEQFF. Here the CDR3 DNA reads TGTGCCAGCAGTTACTATAGTGGGGGAAGATACAATGAGCAGTTCTTC.

A few counts support this clonotype. The V call is TRBV3-1, the J call TRBJ1-1, with D possibly TRBD1 on 5 matching bases. This CDR3 comprises 12 residues. V lost 1 base, J lost 10 bases, and 10 bases lay in between. Looked up from germline, CDR1 is LGHDT and CDR2 is YNNKEL (reference sequence). The CDR3 protein is CASSQVGDRAFF. CDR3 bases: TGTGCCAGCAGCCAAGTGGGGGATCGAGCTTTCTTT.

This clonotype was observed a few times. The rearrangement uses TRBV14 and TRBJ2-3; 12 bases are a match to TRBD2. V shed 6 bases, J shed 3 bases, and the junction held 10 bases outside the gene matches. Per the germline V gene, CDR1 is SGHDN and CDR2 is FVKESK. The CDR3 runs 17 residues. The chain's CDR3 is CASSPRLAGALTDTQYF. DNA for the CDR3: TGTGCCAGCAGTCCCAGACTAGCGGGGGCCTTGACAGATACGCAGTATTTT.

This clonotype has just a few counts. No DNA is shown, since the ends of the CDR3 on it are uncertain; the CDR3 is the one TCRdb lists. The chain is built from TRBV6-2 or TRBV6-3 and TRBJ1-1. CDR1 is MNHEY and CDR2 is SVGEGT in the germline V gene. Inclusive of both ends, the CDR3 amounts to 15 amino acids. The CDR3 reads CASRPFGEGTTEAFF.

This clonotype was seen ten or more times. The J gene is TRBJ2-1, the V gene TRBV24-1; tentative D call: TRBD2 (5 bases). The CDR3 covers 13 residues. CDR1 KGHDR and CDR2 SFDVKD come from the germline V gene. Between the trimmed V and J ends, which lost 5 bases and 1 base, there was a span of 5 bases. This CDR3 is CATSAGSYNEQFF. In nucleotides, the CDR3 is TGTGCCACCAGTGCGGGGTCCTACAATGAGCAGTTCTTC.

This clonotype was seen ten or more times. This sequence joins TRBV12-3 or TRBV12-4 and TRBJ1-3; tentatively, D is TRBD1 (5 bases). This CDR3 spans 16 amino acids. V was cut by 1 base and J by 1 base, with 11 bases left in between. CDR3 coding DNA: TGTGCCAGCAGTTTAGAGGCGGGGGGATCTGGAAACACCATATATTTT. Protein: CASSLEAGGSGNTIYF.